This TCR beta chain was obtained from a study of shared clonotypes between healthy human individuals. Authors' processing steps: From ImmunoSEQ came sequences covering only the junction and carrying no quality scores, so filtering differed. Some clones are missing from TCRdb's copy, which holds only in-frame ones; the method was immunoSEQ multiplex PCR. Clone size and V and J calls were adopted from that table, with D and trimming inferred from the DNA. The data hold 1,500,000 or so clones, with approximately 98.5% observed a single time. Germline CDR1 LNHDA, CDR2 SQIVND (reference sequence). CDR3 length: 15 residues. The germline V and J ends were trimmed by 5 bases and 3 bases, with 17 bases remaining between them.

The gene calls are TRBV19 and TRBJ2-7; D may be TRBD1 (6 bases). The receptor comes from a man younger than 40 in good health. Sequencing used naive CD4+ T cells sorted from blood. Subset of the sample: CD45RA+ positively selected. CDR3 sequence: CASSSWTEKRYEQYF. The CDR3 region has the DNA TGTGCCAGTAGTTCGTGGACAGAGAAACGCTACGAGCAGTACTTC.